One sample yielded the 21 T cell receptor beta chains listed below, sequenced in a study of early T cells in non-severe SARS-CoV-2 infection. TCRdb redid the calling of the 5' RACE reads with MiXCR, one entry per CDR3 protein. The table lists 81,000 or so distinct CDR3 sequences, about 12% of them singletons. The sequencing input was whole blood. The receptors derive from an adult who was a healthcare worker with PCR-confirmed SARS-CoV-2 infection or an uninfected control (not recorded which).

The gene calls are TRBV19 and TRBJ2-6, with D unclear. The V end lost 10 bases, the J end lost 0 bases, and 7 bases lay between the germline ends. Germline CDR1 reads LNHDA; CDR2 reads SQIVND (reference sequence). The CDR3 loop spans 13 amino acids. The CDR3 DNA is TGTGCCACCGGAGACTCTGGGGCCAACGTCCTGACTTTC. Residues: CATGDSGANVLTF. The whole variable domain, remainder taken from reference TRBV19 and TRBJ2-6, is DGGITQSPKYLFRKEGQNVTLSCEQNLNHDAMYWYRQDPGQGLRLIYYSQIVNDFQKGDIAEGYSVSREKKESFPLTVTSAQKNPTAFYLCATGDSGANVLTFGAGSRLTVL.

This clonotype appeared a few times. The J gene is TRBJ2-2, the V gene TRBV4-2; maybe TRBD2 (6 bases). Between the trimmed V and J ends, which lost 3 bases and 0 bases, there was a span of 14 bases. The CDR3 has 17 residues. Germline CDR1 LGHNA, CDR2 YNFKEQ. The CDR3 bases are TGTGCCAGCAGCCACCCTCCCGGGACTTCGAACACCGGGGAGCTGTTTTTT. It specifies CASSHPPGTSNTGELFF.

The chain carries TRBV4-2 and TRBJ2-5; a weak D match, TRBD1 (6 bases). The CDR3 covers 15 residues. V lost 2 bases and J lost 0, with 10 bases in between. The germline CDR1 and CDR2 sequences are LGHNA and YNFKEQ. The CDR3 DNA reads as TGTGCCAGCAGCCAATCCCAGGGGTACCAAGAGACCCAGTACTTC. Translated, it gives CASSQSQGYQETQYF.

This clonotype was seen a single time. The CDR3 spells CASSLTYTSYEQYF. Here the CDR3 DNA reads TGTGCCAGCAGCTTAACTTACACGTCCTACGAGCAGTACTTC. The chain has TRBV7-3 and TRBJ2-7; D remains ambiguous. Germline values: CDR1 SGHTA, CDR2 FQGTGA. The CDR3 has 14 amino acids. Deletions cut 0 bases from V and 1 base from J, with 7 bases between.

There are a few counts of this clonotype. V and J are TRBV27 and TRBJ1-4, with TRBD1 matching 10 bases. This CDR3 is 16 amino acids long. CDR1 and CDR2 from the germline V gene are MNHEY and SMNVEV (reference sequence). With V trimmed by 5 bases and J by 1 base, 4 bases remained unmatched. DNA of the CDR3: TGTGCCAGCAGTCCAGACAGGGGGCGAACTAATGAAAAACTGTTTTTT. Translating gives CASSPDRGRTNEKLFF. The whole variable domain, filled in from reference TRBV27 and TRBJ1-4, reads EAQVTQNPRYLITVTGKKLTVTCSQNMNHEYMSWYRQDPGLGLRQIYYSMNVEVTDKGDVPEGYKVSRKEKRNFPLILESPSPNQTSLYFCASSPDRGRTNEKLFFGSGTQLSVL.

This clonotype was detected only a few times. The V and J genes are TRBV12-3 or TRBV12-4 and TRBJ2-7, with TRBD1 matching over 9 bases. CDR3 length: 14 amino acids. V lost 6 bases and J lost 3; bases outside the gene matches: 6. The DNA for the CDR3 is TGTGCCAGCAGGGGGACAGGGTCCTTCTACGAGCAGTACTTC. It specifies CASRGTGSFYEQYF.

The chain links TRBV7-6 to TRBJ2-3; possibly TRBD1 for D (6 bases). With 5 bases removed from V and 10 bases from J, the gap between germline ends came to 25 bases. Germline V gene data show CDR1 as SGHVS and CDR2 as FNYEAQ. The CDR3 is made up of 16 amino acids. The CDR3 nucleotides are TGTGCCAGCAGCCCCATACAGGGTGGGACGCCCAGGGCGCAGTATTTT. Its protein is CASSPIQGGTPRAQYF.

The chain has TRBV5-4 and TRBJ2-2; the D gene is possibly TRBD1 (5 bases). V was cut by 8 bases and J by 2 bases, with 16 bases left in between. Germline CDR1 SGHNT, CDR2 YYREEE (reference sequence). The CDR3 sequence is 15 residues long. The chain's CDR3 is CASGAKGINTGELFF. The CDR3 DNA follows: TGTGCCAGTGGGGCGAAGGGAATTAACACCGGGGAGCTGTTTTTT.

This clonotype was counted many times. The chain combines TRBV7-2 with TRBJ2-5; D gene ambiguous. V dropped 5 bases and J dropped 5 bases, with 12 bases sitting between them. Germline V CDR1 and CDR2: SGHTA, FQGNSA. This CDR3 region has 13 residues. The CDR3 protein is CASSLGPRETQYF. The CDR3 coding sequence is TGTGCCAGCAGCCTGGGCCCCAGGGAGACCCAGTACTTC.

This clonotype was recorded a few times. J is TRBJ2-3 and V is TRBV5-5, with 10 nucleotides matching TRBD1. Germline V lookup: CDR1 SGHKS, CDR2 YYEKEE (reference sequence). V lost 6 bases, J lost 0 bases, and 10 bases stayed unmatched. The CDR3 spans 17 residues. CDR3 region: CASNLPGQGSSTDTQYF. The CDR3 coding sequence is TGTGCCAGCAACCTACCGGGACAGGGGTCTAGCACAGATACGCAGTATTTT.

This clonotype came up many times. The rearrangement uses TRBV20-1 and TRBJ2-1; no clear D gene. V was pared by 4 bases and J by 5 bases, with 9 bases between. The CDR3 contains 12 residues. Germline CDR1 is DFQATT and CDR2 is SNEGSKA (reference sequence). CDR3 sequence: CSATWANNEQFF. CDR3 coding DNA: TGCAGTGCTACGTGGGCCAACAATGAGCAGTTCTTC.

There are many counts of this clonotype. The chain uses TRBV27 and TRBJ2-3; unclear D gene. Trimming cost V 0 bases and J 0 bases, with 10 bases left between them. Germline lookup yields CDR1 MNHEY and CDR2 SMNVEV (reference sequence). The CDR3 is made up of 16 amino acids. Written as DNA, the CDR3 is TGTGCCAGCAGTTTATCGTTCTCGACAAGCACAGATACGCAGTATTTT. Translated, it gives CASSLSFSTSTDTQYF.

In its sample, this clonotype was seen many times. V is TRBV19 and J is TRBJ1-5; TRBD1 might be the D (6 bases). V was cut by 10 bases and J by 3 bases, with 22 bases left in between. The V gene's germline CDR1 is LNHDA and CDR2 SQIVND (reference sequence). The CDR3 length is 16 residues. CDR3: CATQTQGPRINQPQHF. The CDR3 nucleotides are TGTGCCACACAAACACAGGGCCCTAGGATCAATCAGCCCCAGCATTTT.

This clonotype was seen many times. The chain recombines TRBV28 with TRBJ1-6; possible D gene TRBD1, 5 bases. Germline CDR1 and CDR2: MDHEN and SYDVKM. V was clipped by 6 bases and J by 11 bases, with 17 bases between them. The CDR3 totals 14 residues. The CDR3 loop is CASRRDRSGPPLHF. In DNA form, the CDR3 reads TGTGCCAGCAGACGAGACAGAAGTGGGCCACCCCTCCACTTT. Filled out from reference TRBV28 and TRBJ1-6, the complete variable domain reads DVKVTQSSRYLVKRTGEKVFLECVQDMDHENMFWYRQDPGLGLRLIYFSYDVKMKEKGDIPEGYSVSREKKERFSLILESASTNQTSMYLCASRRDRSGPPLHFGNGTRLTVT.

This clonotype was found many times. The rearrangement links TRBV29-1 to TRBJ1-2; a possible D gene is TRBD1 (6 bases). Germline CDR1 and CDR2: SQVTM and ANQGSEA. Trimming removed 5 bases at V and 8 bases at J, with 15 bases between. The length of the CDR3 is 12 residues. The CDR3 nucleotides read TGCAGCGTTAGCAGGGGCGTGGGGGGCTACACCTTC. Protein: CSVSRGVGGYTF. Full variable domain (rest looked up from reference TRBV29-1 and TRBJ1-2): SAVISQKPSRDICQRGTSLTIQCQVDSQVTMMFWYRQQPGQSLTLIATANQGSEATYESGFVIDKFPISRPNLTFSTLTVSNMSPEDSSIYLCSVSRGVGGYTFGSGTRLTVV.

This clonotype occurred many times. The rearrangement links TRBV7-3 to TRBJ2-5; D might be TRBD2 (6 bases). This CDR3 region has 13 residues. Germline lookup yields CDR1 SGHTA and CDR2 FQGTGA. The V and J ends lost 1 base and 3 bases respectively, with 6 bases between them. The CDR3 bases are TGTGCCAGCAGCTTAATAGCGGAAGAGACCCAGTACTTC. It encodes CASSLIAEETQYF.

This clonotype was picked up many times. This chain links TRBV23-1 with TRBJ2-4; 15 positions agree with TRBD2. TRBV23-1 is an open reading frame whose function is uncertain. The CDR3 is 18 amino acids. Trimming took 5 bases from V and 0 from J; bases not matched to a gene: 5. The CDR3 here is CASSSRTSGRGAKNIQYF. CDR3 DNA: TGCGCCAGCAGTTCTAGGACTAGCGGGAGGGGAGCCAAAAACATTCAGTACTTC.

There are a few counts of this clonotype. The V gene is TRBV27, the J gene TRBJ2-3; 7 nucleotides line up with TRBD2. This CDR3 spans 14 amino acids. Germline V gene lookup returns CDR1 MNHEY and CDR2 SMNVEV (reference sequence). Trimming at V came to 4 bases and at J to 2 bases, leaving 3 bases not matched to a gene. The CDR3 coding sequence is TGTGCCAGCAGTTGGGGGGGACTCACAGATACGCAGTATTTT. This sequence encodes CASSWGGLTDTQYF.

The V gene is TRBV5-1, the J gene TRBJ1-2; D gene unclear. Trimming removed 4 bases from V and 4 bases from J, with 11 bases in between. Germline lookup yields CDR1 SGHRS and CDR2 YFSETQ. This CDR3 is built from 13 residues. DNA of the CDR3: TGCGCCAGCAGCATAGACGCGGGCTATGGCTACACCTTC. Translation: CASSIDAGYGYTF.

The chain employs TRBV28 and TRBJ2-7, with 12 bases identical to TRBD1. With 3 bases clipped from V and 5 bases from J, the junction kept 5 bases outside the gene matches. The CDR3 totals 15 residues. CDR1 and CDR2 from the germline V gene are MDHEN and SYDVKM. The CDR3 spells CASSFSGTGGNEQYF. CDR3 in DNA: TGTGCCAGCAGTTTCTCCGGGACAGGGGGCAACGAGCAGTACTTC.

This clonotype came up a few times. The chain recombines TRBV2 with TRBJ2-2; TRBD1 or TRBD2 may be the D gene (5 bases each). CDR1 is SNHLY and CDR2 is FYNNEI in the germline V gene. This CDR3 has 14 residues. The V gene lost 7 bases and the J gene lost 0 bases, with 9 bases spanning the gap. This CDR3 is CASTGTANTGELFF. The CDR3 DNA follows: TGTGCCAGCACCGGGACGGCGAACACCGGGGAGCTGTTTTTT.